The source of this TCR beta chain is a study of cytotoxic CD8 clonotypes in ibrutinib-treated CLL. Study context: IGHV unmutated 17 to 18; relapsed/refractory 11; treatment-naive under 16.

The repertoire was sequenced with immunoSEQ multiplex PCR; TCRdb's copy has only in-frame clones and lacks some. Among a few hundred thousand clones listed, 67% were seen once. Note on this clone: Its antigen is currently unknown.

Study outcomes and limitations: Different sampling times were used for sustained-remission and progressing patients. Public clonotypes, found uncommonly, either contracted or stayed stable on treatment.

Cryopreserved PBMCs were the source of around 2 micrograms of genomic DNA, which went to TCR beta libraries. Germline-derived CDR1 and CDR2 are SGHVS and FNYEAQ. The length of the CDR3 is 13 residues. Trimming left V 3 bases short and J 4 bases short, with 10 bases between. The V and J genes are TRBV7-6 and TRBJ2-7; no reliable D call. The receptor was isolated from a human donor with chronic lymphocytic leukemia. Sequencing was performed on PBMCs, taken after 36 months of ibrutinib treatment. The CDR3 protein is CASSFRPSYEQYF. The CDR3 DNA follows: TGTGCCAGCAGCTTTAGACCGTCTTACGAGCAGTACTTC.